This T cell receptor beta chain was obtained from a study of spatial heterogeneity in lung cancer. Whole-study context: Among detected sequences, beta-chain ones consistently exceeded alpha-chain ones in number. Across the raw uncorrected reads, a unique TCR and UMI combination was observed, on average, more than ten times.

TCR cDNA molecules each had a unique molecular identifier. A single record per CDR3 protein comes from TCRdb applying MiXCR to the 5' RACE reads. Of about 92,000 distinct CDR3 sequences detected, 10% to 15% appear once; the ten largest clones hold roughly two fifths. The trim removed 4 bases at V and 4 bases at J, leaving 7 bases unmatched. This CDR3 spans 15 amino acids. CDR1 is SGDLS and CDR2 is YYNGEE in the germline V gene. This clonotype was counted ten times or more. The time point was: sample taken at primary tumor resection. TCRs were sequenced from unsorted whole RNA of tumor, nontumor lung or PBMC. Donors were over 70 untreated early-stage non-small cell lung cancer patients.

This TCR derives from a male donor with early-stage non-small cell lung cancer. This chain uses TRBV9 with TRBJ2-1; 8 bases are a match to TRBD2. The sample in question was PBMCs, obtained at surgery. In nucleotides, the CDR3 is TGTGCCAGCAGCCCCCACGAGCGGGGGTACAATGAGCAGTTCTTC. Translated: CASSPHERGYNEQFF.